These 24 T cell receptor beta chains came from one sample sequenced in a study of T cells in Graves' hyperthyroidism and ophthalmopathy. Amplification targeted TCR beta CDR3 regions from RNA transcripts. TCR CDR3 regions were first amplified by RT-PCR with HTBI primers. Each CDR3 protein gets one entry after TCRdb re-called the multiplex PCR reads with MiXCR. The top ten hold roughly 6.6% of the sample, which has a few hundred thousand distinct CDR3 sequences, around 14% seen once. Sequenced sample: blood. All receptors come from a woman in her 30s with Graves' hyperthyroidism.

The V call is TRBV27, the J call TRBJ2-1, with 11 bases fitting TRBD2. CDR1 and CDR2 from the germline V gene are MNHEY and SMNVEV (reference sequence). The CDR3 consists of 15 residues. With 5 bases clipped from V and 10 bases from J, the junction kept 10 bases outside the gene matches. The CDR3 protein is CASSTVASGRREQFF. Here the CDR3 DNA reads TGTGCCAGCAGTACGGTTGCTAGCGGGAGGAGGGAGCAGTTCTTC.

The J gene is TRBJ2-7, the V gene TRBV28; 16 nucleotides match TRBD2. The CDR3 runs 19 residues. Per the germline V gene, CDR1 is MDHEN and CDR2 is SYDVKM. Trimming at V came to 6 bases and at J to 1 base, leaving 12 bases not matched to a gene. This CDR3 is CASSGGGGLAGGPSYEQYF. The CDR3 nucleotides read TGTGCCAGCAGCGGCGGGGGGGGACTAGCGGGAGGGCCGTCCTACGAGCAGTACTTC.

Only a few counts were recorded for this clonotype. The V and J genes are TRBV7-9 and TRBJ2-1; D possibly uses TRBD1 or TRBD2 (5 bases each). The V end was cut by 4 bases, the J end by 8 bases, with 21 bases between. Germline V gene data show CDR1 as SEHNR and CDR2 as FQNEAQ (reference sequence). This CDR3 has 16 residues. CDR3 residues: CASSWVWGPPGDEQFF. In DNA, the CDR3 is TGTGCCAGCAGCTGGGTCTGGGGACCACCTGGGGATGAGCAGTTCTTC.

This clonotype was counted at least ten times. This rearrangement joins TRBV11-2 to TRBJ2-1, with 12 nucleotides matching TRBD2. V was clipped by 0 bases and J by 6 bases; unmatched bases: 9. The CDR3 is 18 amino acids. CDR1 and CDR2 (germline): SGHAT, FQNNGV. CDR3 sequence (DNA): TGTGCCAGCAGCTTAGATGGAGGACTAGCGGGAAGCTTCAATGAGCAGTTCTTC. This gives the protein CASSLDGGLAGSFNEQFF.

The CDR3 is CASSQDGTEGYTF. The CDR3 DNA reads as TGCGCCAGCAGCCAAGATGGGACCGAAGGCTACACCTTC. The gene calls are TRBV4-3 and TRBJ1-2; maybe TRBD1 (5 bases). The CDR3 contains 13 residues. V was cut by 0 bases and J by 8 bases, with 10 bases left in between. Germline V gene lookup returns CDR1 LGHNA and CDR2 YSLEER.

Ten or more counts support this clonotype. V usage is TRBV30 and J usage is TRBJ2-3, with 12 bases that match TRBD2. Germline trimming cut 3 bases from V and 4 bases from J; bases unmatched to any gene: 5. Per the germline V gene, CDR1 is GTSNPN and CDR2 is SVGIG (reference sequence). This CDR3 contains 15 residues. The CDR3 nucleotides are TGTGCCTGGAGCCGACTAGCGGGAGAAGCAGATACGCAGTATTTT. Its translation is CAWSRLAGEADTQYF.

This clonotype occurred many times. The rearrangement joins TRBV3-1 to TRBJ2-1, with D tentatively TRBD2 (5 bases). Trimming stripped 4 bases from V and 10 bases from J, with 17 bases between. The CDR3 contains 14 residues. Per the germline V gene, CDR1 is LGHDT and CDR2 is YNNKEL (reference sequence). The CDR3 nucleotides are TGTGCCAGCAGCCTAAGACCCGACTACGAGGAGCAGTTCTTC. Translating gives CASSLRPDYEEQFF.

Many counts were recorded for this clonotype. J is TRBJ2-1 and V is TRBV27; 9 nucleotides agree with TRBD2. Germline V gene data show CDR1 as MNHEY and CDR2 as SMNVEV (reference sequence). The CDR3 runs 15 residues. V shed 2 bases and J 3 bases; nucleotides not matched to a gene: 2. CDR3 residues: CASSLGREGYNEQFF. DNA for the CDR3: TGTGCCAGCAGTTTAGGGCGGGAGGGCTACAATGAGCAGTTCTTC.

Of note for this clonotype: A much bigger clone sits one base away, suggesting this may be a read error. The V and J genes are TRBV7-9 and TRBJ2-2; D is ambiguous. Per germline, CDR1 SEHNR and CDR2 FQNEAQ (reference sequence). The CDR3 consists of 14 residues. For the CDR3, the DNA is TGTACCAGCAGCTTATTTCTAGGACCCGGGGAGCTGTTTTTT. This codes for CTSSLFLGPGELFF.

This rearrangement joins TRBV7-2 to TRBJ2-1, with 14 nucleotides matching TRBD2. Germline CDR1 SGHTA, CDR2 FQGNSA. CDR3 size: 19 residues. V gave up 4 bases and J gave up 5 bases; unmatched junction bases: 13. The CDR3 DNA reads TGTGCCAGCAGCTATACCCTCGGGACTAGCGGGAGACGGCACAATGAGCAGTTCTTC. Amino acid sequence: CASSYTLGTSGRRHNEQFF.

This clonotype was picked up many times. CDR3 DNA: TGTGCCAGCTCACCGACCTCGACAGGGCAAGGCTACACCTTC. Amino acid sequence: CASSPTSTGQGYTF. The chain is built from TRBV18 and TRBJ1-2; 7 bases are a match to TRBD1. Germline-derived CDR1 and CDR2 are KGHSH and LQKENI. The CDR3 is 14 amino acids. The ends lost 3 bases at V and 8 bases at J; junction bases unmatched: 9.

This clonotype was detected ten times or more. The rearrangement links TRBV18 to TRBJ2-1; D is possibly TRBD1 or TRBD2 (5 bases each). The CDR3 runs 15 residues. Per the germline V gene, CDR1 is KGHSH and CDR2 is LQKENI. V lost 3 bases and J lost 5, with 14 bases in between. As DNA, the CDR3 is TGTGCCAGCTCACCCAGGGTTCAGGAGGACAATGAGCAGTTCTTC. Translating gives CASSPRVQEDNEQFF.

The chain joins TRBV5-1 to TRBJ1-5; D is uncertain. Trimming left V 1 base short and J 9 bases short, with 17 bases between. Germline V CDR1 and CDR2: SGHRS, YFSETQ. CDR3 length equals 15 residues. The CDR3 reads CASSLFGTESPPQHF. CDR3 sequence (DNA): TGCGCCAGCAGCTTGTTCGGAACCGAAAGTCCGCCCCAGCATTTT.

This chain uses TRBV7-9 with TRBJ2-7; unclear D gene. Germline CDR1 is SEHNR and CDR2 is FQNEAQ (reference sequence). Trimming pared 5 bases from V and 3 bases from J, leaving 8 bases between. The CDR3 runs to 12 residues. The CDR3 protein is CASSEPDYEQYF. The CDR3, as DNA: TGTGCCAGCAGCGAGCCGGACTACGAGCAGTACTTC.

The chain couples TRBV11-2 to TRBJ2-1, with D perhaps TRBD2 (7 bases). CDR1 and CDR2 from the germline V gene are SGHAT and FQNNGV. The CDR3 is 14 amino acids. Trimming removed 3 bases from V and 7 bases from J, with 13 bases in between. CDR3 DNA: TGTGCCAGCAGCTTGGGGGCGGGAGTGAATGAGCAGTTCTTC. This gives the protein CASSLGAGVNEQFF.

V is TRBV12-3 or TRBV12-4 and J is TRBJ2-2, with 9 bases matching TRBD2. The CDR3 sequence is 15 residues long. The V segment lost 3 bases and the J segment 6 bases; nucleotides outside the gene matches: 5. CDR3 DNA: TGTGCCAGCAGTTTTAGCGGGAGAGGGCCCGGGGAGCTGTTTTTT. This sequence encodes CASSFSGRGPGELFF.

Concerning this clonotype itself: A read error is likely, as this CDR3 ends without the conserved phenylalanine or tryptophan. The chain has TRBV28 and TRBJ2-7; D might be TRBD1 or TRBD2, each matching 5 bases. The CDR3 has 16 amino acids. Trimming took 4 bases from V and 0 from J, leaving 16 bases between them. Germline V gene lookup returns CDR1 MDHEN and CDR2 SYDVKM. The CDR3 spells CASSSPSGLSSYEQYS. CDR3 nucleotide sequence: TGTGCCAGCAGTTCACCTTCGGGGCTCTCCTCCTACGAGCAGTACTCC.

In this sample, this clonotype turned up a few times. This chain connects TRBV20-1 to TRBJ2-3, with D tentatively TRBD1 (6 bases). The CDR3 length is 15 residues. Germline CDR1 DFQATT, CDR2 SNEGSKA (reference sequence). V was clipped by 4 bases and J by 0 bases, with 14 bases between them. Written as DNA, the CDR3 is TGCAGTGCTAATACAGGGTTCACTAGCACAGATACGCAGTATTTT. Translating gives CSANTGFTSTDTQYF.

V is TRBV12-3 or TRBV12-4 and J is TRBJ1-5, with 7 nucleotides matching TRBD1. The junction had 4 bases not matched to a gene; V was cut back by 10 bases and J by 1 base. The CDR3 contains 13 residues. DNA for the CDR3: TGTGCCACTCGACAGGGAAGCAATCAGCCCCAGCATTTT. This sequence encodes CATRQGSNQPQHF.

This clonotype came up a few times. This chain uses TRBV7-9 with TRBJ1-2; 7 nucleotides match TRBD1. Germline values: CDR1 SEHNR, CDR2 FQNEAQ (reference sequence). The CDR3 is 13 residues long. V dropped 5 bases and J dropped 7; count of bases not matched to a gene: 7. CDR3 in amino acids: CASSRSGTVGYTF. For the CDR3, the DNA is TGTGCCAGCAGCCGAAGTGGGACAGTTGGCTACACCTTC. Drawing the rest from reference TRBV7-9 and TRBJ1-2, the complete variable domain is DTGVSQNPRHKITKRGQNVTFRCDPISEHNRLYWYRQTLGQGPEFLTYFQNEAQLEKSRLLSDRFSAERPKGSFSTLEIQRTEQGDSAMYLCASSRSGTVGYTFGSGTRLTVV.

Of note for this clonotype: A read error is likely, as this CDR3 ends without the conserved phenylalanine or tryptophan. V usage is TRBV3-1 and J usage is TRBJ1-1; possibly TRBD1 for D (6 bases). Germline V gene sequence: CDR1 LGHDT, CDR2 YNNKEL (reference sequence). Trimming removed 0 bases from V and 1 base from J, with 12 bases in between. CDR3 length: 16 residues. In DNA form, the CDR3 reads TGTGCCAGCAGCCAAGACGGGACGGGGGCGAACACTGAAGCTTTCCTT. Protein sequence: CASSQDGTGANTEAFL.

This clonotype was seen only a few times. A clone one base away is much larger, so this may be a read error. V gene TRBV5-1 combines with J gene TRBJ2-7; 8 nucleotides align to TRBD1. V shed 7 bases and J 4 bases; nucleotides not matched to a gene: 10. The germline V gene has CDR1 SGHRS and CDR2 YFSETQ. The CDR3 extends over 14 amino acids. The CDR3 here is CASGSPGQVYEQYF. The CDR3 coding sequence is TGCGCCAGCGGATCTCCGGGACAGGTATACGAGCAGTACTTC.

This sequence joins TRBV20-1 and TRBJ2-1; no firm D call. CDR1 DFQATT and CDR2 SNEGSKA come from the germline V gene (reference sequence). The CDR3 sequence is 13 residues long. In DNA, the CDR3 is TGCAGCGGCTCGGCTAACTCCTACAATGAGCAGTTCTTC. Translation: CSGSANSYNEQFF.

This clonotype was detected many times. The rearrangement uses TRBV27 and TRBJ2-1; TRBD2 aligns across 10 bases. The CDR3 consists of 19 residues. V trimming: 3 bases; J trimming: 5 bases; junction bases outside the gene matches: 16. Germline lookup yields CDR1 MNHEY and CDR2 SMNVEV (reference sequence). The CDR3 region is CASSFLALAGVEGDNEQFF. CDR3 nucleotides: TGTGCCAGCAGTTTTCTGGCTCTAGCGGGAGTTGAGGGCGACAATGAGCAGTTCTTC.